The 22 T cell receptor beta chains reported below all come from one sample, sequenced in a study of T-cell reconstitution after alpha-beta-depleted transplantation in children. Unique molecular identifiers were built into the TCRbeta library. TCRdb passed the PCR reads through MiXCR, listing each CDR3 protein once. The table lists fewer than 750,000 distinct CDR3 sequences, under 30% of them singletons, with 14% in the top ten. The sequencing used PBMCs, mostly from graft donor cells, collected 360 days after TCRalphabeta/CD19-depleted stem cell transplant. The receptors were gathered from a boy less than two years old who had a stem cell transplant for acute myeloid leukemia, so the T cells may come from the graft donor.

The V and J genes are TRBV12-3 or TRBV12-4 and TRBJ1-5; TRBD1 aligns across 9 bases. V lost 4 bases, J lost 5 bases, and 3 bases stayed unmatched. The CDR3 totals 14 residues. The DNA for the CDR3 is TGTGCCAGCAGTTGGGGACAGGGAGATCAGCCCCAGCATTTT. This encodes CASSWGQGDQPQHF.

The chain employs TRBV29-1 and TRBJ1-2; 7 nucleotides align to TRBD1. The length of the CDR3 is 14 residues. The germline V gene has CDR1 SQVTM and CDR2 ANQGSEA. Trimming removed 5 bases from V and 3 bases from J; junction bases left unmatched: 9. The CDR3 region is CSVIGGTGDYGYTF. The DNA of the CDR3 is TGCAGCGTTATAGGGGGCACGGGTGACTATGGCTACACCTTC.

There are many counts of this clonotype. The chain combines TRBV12-3 or TRBV12-4 with TRBJ2-7; D perhaps matches TRBD2 (6 bases). V was shortened by 3 bases and J by 2 bases, with 11 bases between the two germline ends. The CDR3 has 14 amino acids. The CDR3 loop is CASSFGGVTYEQYF. CDR3 sequence (DNA): TGTGCCAGCAGTTTTGGAGGGGTTACCTACGAGCAGTACTTC.

The table lists this clonotype with a few counts. The chain employs TRBV15 and TRBJ2-5, with TRBD1 identical over 7 bases. The germline V gene has CDR1 LNHNV and CDR2 YYDKDF (reference sequence). Trimming cost V 6 bases and J 5 bases; bases outside gene matches: 27. The CDR3 contains 20 residues. The CDR3 sequence: CATSPRGQGVPRPIEETQYF. The CDR3 nucleotides read TGTGCCACCAGTCCTAGGGGGCAGGGAGTCCCACGGCCGATCGAGGAGACCCAGTACTTC.

This clonotype was counted ten times or more. J is TRBJ2-7 and V is TRBV20-1; D might be TRBD1 (5 bases). The length of the CDR3 is 15 residues. CDR1 DFQATT and CDR2 SNEGSKA come from the germline V gene (reference sequence). The germline V and J ends were trimmed by 1 base and 0 bases, with 13 bases remaining between them. The CDR3 loop reads CSARGSTALSYEQYF. DNA of the CDR3: TGCAGTGCTAGAGGCTCGACAGCCCTCTCCTACGAGCAGTACTTC.

This clonotype was picked up a small number of times. The J gene is TRBJ2-2, the V gene TRBV5-1, with D unclear. This CDR3 spans 12 amino acids. V was trimmed by 1 base and J by 9 bases, leaving 7 bases between them. CDR1 is SGHRS, CDR2 YFSETQ, per germline. The CDR3 nucleotides are TGCGCCAGCAGCTTGTTGCCCTGGGAGCTGTTTTTT. It specifies CASSLLPWELFF. Using reference TRBV5-1 and TRBJ2-2 for the parts outside the CDR3, the full variable domain is KAGVTQTPRYLIKTRGQQVTLSCSPISGHRSVSWYQQTPGQGLQFLFEYFSETQRNKGNFPGRFSGRQFSNSRSEMNVSTLELGDSALYLCASSLLPWELFFGEGSRLTVL.

J is TRBJ1-5 and V is TRBV6-1, with D possibly matching TRBD1 (5 bases). There are 14 residues in the CDR3. V was cut by 11 bases and J by 1 base, with 15 bases left in between. The V gene's germline CDR1 is MNHNS and CDR2 SASEGT. The DNA for the CDR3 is TGTGCCGCCTTCGGGCAGGGAAGCAATCAGCCCCAGCATTTT. Protein product: CAAFGQGSNQPQHF.

The gene calls are TRBV12-3 or TRBV12-4 and TRBJ2-1; the match to TRBD2 covers 15 bases. This CDR3 region has 17 residues. The V segment lost 6 bases and the J segment 3 bases; nucleotides outside the gene matches: 6. The CDR3: CASSGLAGGIYYNEQFF. CDR3 in DNA: TGTGCCAGCAGCGGACTAGCGGGGGGGATATACTACAATGAGCAGTTCTTC.

This clonotype was counted only a few times. The rearrangement uses TRBV12-5 and TRBJ2-6; unclear D gene. The germline V gene has CDR1 LGHNT and CDR2 FRNRAP. The CDR3 contains 13 residues. Trimming took off 2 bases at V and 2 bases at J, with 1 base between the two ends. This CDR3 reads CASGLPGANVLTF. In DNA, the CDR3 is TGTGCTAGTGGTTTGCCTGGGGCCAACGTCCTGACTTTC.

The rearrangement links TRBV9 to TRBJ2-1; D gene ambiguous. Trimming shortened V by 0 bases and J by 9 bases, and 10 bases separated the two germline ends. The CDR3 runs 13 residues. Germline CDR1 and CDR2: SGDLS and YYNGEE. This CDR3 reads CASSVAHSREQFF. DNA for the CDR3: TGTGCCAGCAGCGTAGCGCATAGCCGTGAGCAGTTCTTC.

The chain recombines TRBV29-1 with TRBJ2-3; 9 nucleotides align to TRBD1. The CDR3 spans 16 residues. Losses at the gene ends were 7 bases for V and 0 bases for J; bases not matched to a gene: 11. Germline assignment: CDR1 SQVTM and CDR2 ANQGSEA. The CDR3 DNA sequence: TGCAGCGGCATCTTCCCGGGACAGGGAAGCACAGATACGCAGTATTTT. Translation: CSGIFPGQGSTDTQYF.

The V call is TRBV20-1, the J call TRBJ1-1; TRBD1 matches at 9 bases. The ends lost 2 bases at V and 0 bases at J; junction bases unmatched: 4. Germline CDR1 is DFQATT and CDR2 is SNEGSKA (reference sequence). This CDR3 has 15 residues. The CDR3 coding sequence is TGCAGTGCTAGAAGACAGGGGGGCCTGAACACTGAAGCTTTCTTT. Its translation is CSARRQGGLNTEAFF.

The chain combines TRBV5-1 with TRBJ2-7; 7 nucleotides agree with TRBD1. Germline V gives CDR1 SGHRS, CDR2 YFSETQ. The V and J ends lost 4 bases and 1 base, in that order; junction bases with no gene match: 8. The CDR3 extends over 15 amino acids. The CDR3 spells CASSGQGVSSYEQYF. As DNA, the CDR3 is TGCGCCAGCAGCGGCCAGGGGGTATCTTCCTACGAGCAGTACTTC.

V usage is TRBV18 and J usage is TRBJ1-1; no reliable D call. This CDR3 region has 15 residues. The V gene's germline CDR1 is KGHSH and CDR2 LQKENI. Trimming took 2 bases from V and 1 from J, leaving 11 bases between them. As DNA, the CDR3 is TGTGCCAGCTCACCAGAGGGCACTTCGAACACTGAAGCTTTCTTT. Its translation is CASSPEGTSNTEAFF.

The V and J genes are TRBV28 and TRBJ2-1; TRBD2 matches at 9 bases. The CDR3 consists of 14 residues. Germline V CDR1 and CDR2: MDHEN, SYDVKM. The trim removed 7 bases at V and 5 bases at J, leaving 6 bases unmatched. The CDR3 here is CASTLTSGNNEQFF. The DNA of the CDR3 is TGTGCCAGCACCCTGACTAGCGGCAACAATGAGCAGTTCTTC.

This clonotype was seen just once. The J gene is TRBJ2-7, the V gene TRBV21-1; the D call TRBD1 from the table was never checked on the DNA. TRBV21-1 corresponds to a pseudogene. The CDR3 is made up of 19 amino acids. CDR3 sequence (DNA): TGTGCCAGCAGCAAAGCGCGGGACAGGGCCTCCCGACAGACAGACGAGCAGTACGTC. Translating gives CASSKARDRASRQTDEQYV.

The table lists this clonotype with many counts. This sequence joins TRBV11-2 and TRBJ2-2, with 8 bases fitting TRBD1. This CDR3 has 15 amino acids. Germline CDR1 SGHAT, CDR2 FQNNGV. The trim removed 5 bases at V and 3 bases at J, leaving 5 bases unmatched. CDR3 bases: TGTGCCAGCAGCCCGGACAGGGACCACACCGGGGAGCTGTTTTTT. This gives the protein CASSPDRDHTGELFF.

The sample holds many counts of this clonotype. V gene TRBV5-1 combines with J gene TRBJ1-4, with no clear D. Trimming cost V 7 bases and J 8 bases, with 18 bases left between them. Germline CDR1 and CDR2: SGHRS and YFSETQ. The CDR3 consists of 14 residues. The CDR3 reads CASSREAVGEKLFF. In DNA form, the CDR3 reads TGCGCCAGCTCCCGTGAGGCCGTTGGGGAAAAACTGTTTTTT.

This clonotype has only a few counts. As DNA, the CDR3 is TGTGCCAGCAGCTCCCTGCCGGGATTCTACGAGCAGTACTTC. Its translation is CASSSLPGFYEQYF. The chain couples TRBV12-3 or TRBV12-4 to TRBJ2-7; tentative D call: TRBD2 (5 bases). This CDR3 contains 14 residues. V lost 6 bases to trimming and J lost 3 bases, with 15 bases between them.

The J gene is TRBJ1-1, the V gene TRBV20-1; D perhaps matches TRBD1 (6 bases). V was cut by 2 bases and J by 1 base, with 11 bases left in between. Per the germline V gene, CDR1 is DFQATT and CDR2 is SNEGSKA (reference sequence). This CDR3 has 14 residues. CDR3 sequence reads: CSARPVQGNTEAFF. CDR3 sequence (DNA): TGCAGTGCTAGACCGGTACAGGGGAACACTGAAGCTTTCTTT.

This chain links TRBV4-1 with TRBJ2-2, with no clear D. Germline V gene data show CDR1 as MGHRA and CDR2 as YSYEKL. CDR3 length equals 13 residues. Trimming removed 3 bases at V and 6 bases at J, with 8 bases between. The CDR3 spells CASSQMMAGELFF. The CDR3 bases are TGCGCCAGCAGCCAGATGATGGCCGGGGAGCTGTTTTTT.

The chain is built from TRBV4-3 and TRBJ1-4, with TRBD1 matching over 7 bases. The CDR3 length is 14 residues. Germline values: CDR1 LGHNA, CDR2 YSLEER. V dropped 3 bases and J dropped 3; count of bases not matched to a gene: 1. The DNA of the CDR3 is TGCGCCAGCAGCCAGACAGGGTCTAATGAAAAACTGTTTTTT. Translating it yields CASSQTGSNEKLFF.